This T cell receptor beta chain was documented in a study of CD8+CD57+ T cells in acquired aplastic anemia. This clonotype was observed a handful of times. The antigen remains unidentified. Using genomic DNA as the template, TCR beta VDJ and CDR3 profiling was carried out. TCRdb passed the reads through MiXCR, listing each CDR3 protein once. Of approximately 170,000 distinct CDR3 sequences in the sample, more than 45% were seen once. V lost 10 bases and J lost 6; bases outside the gene matches: 6. Germline CDR1 reads MGHDK; CDR2 reads SYGVNS. The CDR3 contains 12 residues. Patients sequenced had flow cytometry evidence of CD8+CD57+ cell expansion. The diagnosis in all patients was severe acquired aplastic anemia. Overall study findings and caveats: Researchers reported that CD8+ Simpson's diversity was not significantly different in patients versus controls. Researchers report that approximately 28 CD8+ CDR3 sequences appeared in both patients and controls.

Material for sequencing was sorted CD4+, CD8+, or CD8+CD57+ T cells (not recorded which) from PBMCs. The sequence derives from a human donor with aplastic anemia. The chain joins TRBV25-1 to TRBJ2-5, with TRBD1 matching over 9 bases. In nucleotides, the CDR3 is TGTGCCACCCTGGACAGGGGAAAGACCCAGTACTTC. Protein sequence: CATLDRGKTQYF.